Below are 21 T cell receptor beta chains sequenced from a single sample in a study of beta chain features in type 1 diabetes. Study-wide results and limits: All four CD4+ subsets from Type 1 diabetes patients carried moderately but significantly shorter TCRB CDR3s.

Sequencing targeted expressed TCRB transcripts, as all isolated RNA had been reverse transcribed. Assay: immunoSEQ multiplex PCR; the TCRdb copy retains only in-frame clones and omits some. The data show about 660,000 clones, with 11% to 15% seen just once and roughly 0.04% held by the top ten. Antigen specificity for these receptors is unknown. The sequenced material came from naive CD4+ T cells from blood. Receptor source: a man aged 18 to 29 with type 1 diabetes.

A few counts support this clone. This chain uses TRBV30 with TRBJ1-1; D is uncertain. Germline V CDR1 and CDR2: GTSNPN, SVGIG (reference sequence). This CDR3 has 14 residues. Trimming removed 2 bases at V and 0 bases at J, with 10 bases between. In DNA form, the CDR3 reads TGTGCCTGGAGTATCGGAGGGTTGAACACTGAAGCTTTCTTT. Amino acid sequence: CAWSIGGLNTEAFF.

This clone was detected a few times. Other DNA variants within this sample encode the same CDR3. This chain connects TRBV4-2 to TRBJ1-1; 9 positions agree with TRBD1. CDR3 length equals 15 residues. The ends lost 3 bases at V and 0 bases at J; junction bases unmatched: 2. Germline assignment: CDR1 LGHNA and CDR2 YNFKEQ. The CDR3 sequence is CASSQGDRVNTEAFF. CDR3 nucleotide sequence: TGTGCCAGCAGCCAGGGGGACAGGGTGAACACTGAAGCTTTCTTT.

This sequence joins TRBV19 and TRBJ2-3; 9 positions agree with TRBD2. There are 16 residues in the CDR3. CDR1 is LNHDA and CDR2 is SQIVND in the germline V gene (reference sequence). J was trimmed by 0 bases and V by 4 bases; bases with no gene match: 5. CDR3 DNA sequence: TGTGCCAGTAGTACCAGACTAGCGGCTAGCACAGATACGCAGTATTTT. This translates into CASSTRLAASTDTQYF.

A few counts support this clone. For the CDR3, the DNA is TGTGCCTGGAGTGTAGATTGGGGGCTAGCGGGAGGAGAGACCCAGTACTTC. This sequence encodes CAWSVDWGLAGGETQYF. This rearrangement joins TRBV30 to TRBJ2-5; TRBD2 aligns across 11 bases. The trim removed 0 bases at V and 4 bases at J, leaving 10 bases unmatched. Germline loops: CDR1 GTSNPN, CDR2 SVGIG (reference sequence). This CDR3 is built from 17 residues.

Turning to this clone: Other nucleotide sequences from this sample produce the same CDR3. J is TRBJ2-7 and V is TRBV30, with D perhaps TRBD1 (6 bases). The CDR3 has 11 amino acids. Per the germline V gene, CDR1 is GTSNPN and CDR2 is SVGIG (reference sequence). V lost 5 bases and J 1 base, leaving 6 bases between the germline ends. CDR3 residues: CAWQGSYEQYF. DNA of the CDR3: TGTGCCTGGCAGGGGTCCTACGAGCAGTACTTC.

J is TRBJ2-2 and V is TRBV7-2; weak D call: TRBD1 (5 bases). The ends were cut back, 5 bases at V and 5 bases at J, with 15 bases in the middle. The germline CDR1 and CDR2 sequences are SGHTA and FQGNSA. The CDR3 spans 15 residues. This CDR3 is CASSPNQGRTGELFF. The DNA of the CDR3 is TGTGCCAGCAGCCCGAACCAGGGCCGAACCGGGGAGCTGTTTTTT.

The sample holds a few counts of this clone. Other DNA sequences of this sample code for an identical CDR3. The chain is built from TRBV4-1 and TRBJ1-4; 8 bases match TRBD1. This CDR3 has 15 residues. Germline CDR1 MGHRA, CDR2 YSYEKL. V was pared by 4 bases and J by 2 bases, with 3 bases of the junction left unmatched. In DNA, the CDR3 is TGCGCCAGCAGCCCCACAGGGGGGACTAATGAAAAACTGTTTTTT. This encodes CASSPTGGTNEKLFF.

This clone was found once. The chain carries TRBV11-1 and TRBJ2-4, with D perhaps TRBD2 (6 bases). Germline V gives CDR1 SGHAT, CDR2 FQDESV (reference sequence). The CDR3 has 16 residues. V lost 5 bases and J lost 2, with 16 bases in between. CDR3 loop: CASSPGRWGTKNIQYF. As DNA, the CDR3 is TGTGCCAGCAGCCCTGGGAGGTGGGGTACCAAAAACATTCAGTACTTC. The entire variable domain, with the rest obtained from reference TRBV11-1 and TRBJ2-4, is as follows: EAEVAQSPRYKITEKSQAVAFWCDPISGHATLYWYRQILGQGPELLVQFQDESVVDDSQLPKDRFSAERLKGVDSTLKIQPAELGDSAMYLCASSPGRWGTKNIQYFGAGTRLSVL.

There are a few counts of this clone. The chain has TRBV5-4 and TRBJ2-1, with a tentative D call TRBD2 (5 bases). Germline values: CDR1 SGHNT, CDR2 YYREEE (reference sequence). Between the trimmed V and J ends, which lost 5 bases and 6 bases, there was a span of 18 bases. The CDR3 is made up of 15 amino acids. This CDR3 is CASSHDSAVGNEQFF. CDR3 DNA sequence: TGTGCCAGCAGTCACGACTCAGCGGTGGGCAATGAGCAGTTCTTC.

This clone was seen only a few times. V gene TRBV25-1 combines with J gene TRBJ2-3; 7 positions match TRBD1. V trimming: 5 bases; J trimming: 1 base; junction bases outside the gene matches: 6. CDR3 length: 15 amino acids. Germline values: CDR1 MGHDK, CDR2 SYGVNS. The DNA for the CDR3 is TGTGCCAGCAGTCATCCCGGGACAGGCACAGATACGCAGTATTTT. Translation gives CASSHPGTGTDTQYF.

The CDR3 loop is CASGGRESIQYF. CDR3 sequence (DNA): TGTGCCAGCGGAGGGCGGGAGAGCATTCAGTACTTC. The chain recombines TRBV7-2 with TRBJ2-4; TRBD2 matches 7 bases. V lost 8 bases to trimming and J lost 9 bases; unmatched junction nucleotides: 7. The CDR3 length is 12 residues. The germline V gene has CDR1 SGHTA and CDR2 FQGNSA.

This clone was seen only a few times. This sequence joins TRBV27 and TRBJ1-1; D is uncertain. CDR1 is MNHEY and CDR2 is SMNVEV in the germline V gene (reference sequence). The CDR3 runs to 14 residues. Trimming left V 3 bases short and J 0 bases short, with 8 bases between. CDR3 bases: TGTGCCAGCAGTTTGTCATGGATGAACACTGAAGCTTTCTTT. Protein sequence: CASSLSWMNTEAFF.

The chain links TRBV6-5 to TRBJ1-2; TRBD1 is a possible D gene (5 bases). Trimming took off 6 bases at V and 3 bases at J, with 14 bases between the two ends. Looked up from germline, CDR1 is MNHEY and CDR2 is SVGAGI. The length of the CDR3 is 14 residues. CDR3 in DNA: TGTGCCAGCAGCCGGGTATGGGGGGACTATGGCTACACCTTC. Translating it yields CASSRVWGDYGYTF.

Concerning this clone: A read error may account for a junction end that differs from germline. This chain connects TRBV18 to TRBJ2-3; D remains ambiguous. Germline CDR1 reads KGHSH; CDR2 reads LQKENI. The CDR3 has 15 amino acids. The CDR3 region is CASSPQSQSTDTQYF. The CDR3 coding sequence is TGTGCCAGCTCCCCACAATCCCAAAGCACAGATACGCAGTATTTT.

The V call is TRBV25-1, the J call TRBJ2-1; D is uncertain. The CDR3 consists of 16 residues. The germline gives CDR1 MGHDK, CDR2 SYGVNS. V was pared by 5 bases and J by 7 bases, with 21 bases between. This CDR3 reads CASSSTRLLGRNEQFF. The DNA of the CDR3 is TGTGCCAGCAGTTCCACGCGGCTCCTAGGTAGGAATGAGCAGTTCTTC. Supplemented by reference TRBV25-1 and TRBJ2-1, the full variable domain reads EADIYQTPRYLVIGTGKKITLECSQTMGHDKMYWYQQDPGMELHLIHYSYGVNSTEKGDLSSESTVSRIRTEHFPLTLESARPSHTSQYLCASSSTRLLGRNEQFFGPGTRLTVL.

This rearrangement joins TRBV6-5 to TRBJ1-1; D is unresolved. Germline CDR1 and CDR2: MNHEY and SVGAGI. Trimming removed 7 bases at V and 2 bases at J, with 14 bases between. The CDR3 has 14 amino acids. The CDR3 DNA reads TGTGCCAGCACCCAACGGACGGCTAACACTGAAGCTTTCTTT. It is translated as CASTQRTANTEAFF.

This rearrangement joins TRBV12-5 to TRBJ2-1; no clear D gene. V lost 7 bases and J 8 bases, leaving 15 bases between the germline ends. The CDR3 consists of 13 residues. Germline lookup yields CDR1 LGHNT and CDR2 FRNRAP. Written as DNA, the CDR3 is TGTGCTAGTGTTCCGGTGGACGGCGATGAGCAGTTCTTC. Translation gives CASVPVDGDEQFF.

CDR3: CASRWGPSNTGELFF. CDR3 in DNA: TGTGCCAGCAGGTGGGGACCCTCGAACACCGGGGAGCTGTTTTTT. The V gene is TRBV2, the J gene TRBJ2-2; D tentatively fits TRBD1 or TRBD2 (5 bases each). Germline CDR1 and CDR2: SNHLY and FYNNEI. The length of the CDR3 is 15 residues. V was clipped by 6 bases and J by 0 bases, with 11 bases between them.

This chain uses TRBV2 with TRBJ1-5, with D possibly being TRBD1 (5 bases). The CDR3 loop spans 13 amino acids. Trimming cost V 7 bases and J 2 bases, with 9 bases left between them. Germline V gene sequence: CDR1 SNHLY, CDR2 FYNNEI. CDR3 nucleotide sequence: TGTGCCAGCAATCGGGACGGCAATCAGCCCCAGCATTTT. It yields the protein CASNRDGNQPQHF.

CDR3 residues: CAWSPVSGVVYF. CDR3 DNA sequence: TGTGCCTGGAGTCCCGTTTCGGGAGTTGTGTACTTC. This chain joins TRBV30 and TRBJ2-7; weak D call: TRBD2 (6 bases). Germline V gives CDR1 GTSNPN, CDR2 SVGIG (reference sequence). This CDR3 contains 12 residues. V gave up 2 bases and J gave up 12 bases, with 17 bases separating them.

The chain joins TRBV18 to TRBJ2-7, with D perhaps TRBD2 (6 bases). Germline V lookup: CDR1 KGHSH, CDR2 LQKENI. The CDR3 has 14 amino acids. V was cut by 3 bases and J by 3 bases, with 12 bases left in between. DNA of the CDR3: TGTGCCAGCTCACCGGAGGGGTGGGACTACGAGCAGTACTTC. Translating gives CASSPEGWDYEQYF.